This T cell receptor (beta chain) derives from a study of CD8 T cells in ankylosing spondylitis. General observations from the study: Prior literature has documented some motif variants in synovial fluid and blood from reactive arthritis.

CDR3 size: 13 residues. Germline-derived CDR1 and CDR2 are SQVTM and ANQGSEA. The V end was cut by 7 bases, the J end by 1 base, with 10 bases between. Quantitative barcoded 5'-RACE was used to prepare TCR beta libraries. One entry per CDR3 protein, called by TCRdb with MiXCR from the 5' RACE reads. The sample has roughly 86,000 distinct CDR3 sequences, 7.5% to 9% seen once; the top ten hold over 4.5%. This clonotype has a count of ten or more. Its antigen is not identified. The material sequenced was blood, either unsorted or a sorted T cell fraction (not recorded which). The TCR sequence derives from a male donor with ankylosing spondylitis or in good health (not recorded which). V is TRBV29-1 and J is TRBJ2-2; maybe TRBD1 (5 bases). CDR3 DNA: TGCAGCGCAAACACAGGGAACACCGGGGAGCTGTTTTTT. Translated, it gives CSANTGNTGELFF.